A selection of T cell receptor beta chains follows, all from one sample in a study of blood T cell repertoires in COVID-19. The data were produced by immunoSEQ multiplex PCR, yet TCRdb's version contains in-frame clones alone and is incomplete. The table shows more than 45,000 clones, with 78% occurring only once. Material: peripheral blood. The receptors shown here come from a human donor in a cohort sampled during active COVID-19. The conserved cysteine and the conserved F or W are not part of the CDR3 here.

J gene: TRBJ2-7
V gene: TRBV2
CDR3 protein: ASRGVGQGTYYEQY

J gene: TRBJ2-7
V gene: TRBV7-2
CDR3 protein: ASSLLRGPYEQY

J gene: TRBJ2-7
V gene: TRBV19
CDR3 protein: ASSRTSGSYEQY

J gene: TRBJ2-7
V gene: TRBV19
CDR3 protein: ASSYRGYNSYEQY

J gene: TRBJ1-4
V gene: TRBV19
CDR3 protein: ASSILGATGEKLF

J gene: TRBJ2-6
V gene: TRBV5-1
CDR3 protein: ARSPRARGTGGSGANVLT

J gene: TRBJ1-6
V gene: TRBV10-3
CDR3 protein: AISDLGGSSYNSPLH

J gene: TRBJ1-3
V gene: TRBV11-3
CDR3 protein: ASSPGWGNTIY

J gene: TRBJ1-2
V gene: TRBV27
CDR3 protein: ASSLTGNYGYT

J gene: TRBJ1-6
V gene: TRBV7-9
CDR3 protein: ASSLTGTVYNSPLH

J gene: TRBJ2-7
V gene: TRBV11-2
CDR3 protein: ASSSGTGVWKYEQY

J gene: TRBJ1-1
V gene: TRBV6-6
CDR3 protein: ASSYSGQGVTEAF

J gene: TRBJ1-1
V gene: TRBV7-2
CDR3 protein: ASSRPGGAEAF

J gene: TRBJ1-3
V gene: TRBV18
CDR3 protein: ASSPMAKGTGNTIY

J gene: TRBJ2-5
V gene: TRBV7-9
CDR3 protein: ASSLDRAD

J gene: TRBJ2-7
V gene: TRBV6-5
CDR3 protein: ASMRRGPYEQY

J gene: TRBJ2-5
V gene: TRBV7-9
CDR3 protein: ASSRRQGGETQY

J gene: TRBJ2-7
V gene: TRBV21-1
CDR3 protein: ASSKEGQVSSYEQY

J gene: TRBJ1-1
V gene: TRBV6-4
CDR3 protein: ASREDRDYTEAF

J gene: TRBJ1-2
V gene: TRBV29-1
CDR3 protein: SVLPHRYGYT

J gene: TRBJ2-7
V gene: TRBV3-1/TRBV3-2
CDR3 protein: ASSQLTLEGYEQY

J gene: TRBJ1-2
V gene: TRBV11-2
CDR3 protein: ASSVDRVNGYT

J gene: TRBJ1-1
V gene: TRBV18
CDR3 protein: ASSPLTPEAF

J gene: TRBJ1-5
V gene: TRBV27
CDR3 protein: ASSQQGSEQPQH

J gene: TRBJ1-1
V gene: TRBV29-1
CDR3 protein: SVDKGGEETF